Each of the 21 T cell receptor beta chains below was sequenced from the same sample in a study of T cell repertoires in cytomegalovirus infection. TCRdb called the reads again in MiXCR, with one record for every CDR3 protein. The sample holds tens of thousands of distinct CDR3 sequences, roughly 32% seen once. These TCRs' antigens remain unknown. The source material was PBMCs, sequenced either directly or after in vitro stimulation (not recorded which). The receptors shown here come from a human donor in good health (CMV status not recorded). Some clones in this sample may be carry-over from other donors' samples.

The rearrangement uses TRBV4-1 and TRBJ2-3; 9 bases fit TRBD2. Germline trimming cut 1 base from V and 4 bases from J; bases unmatched to any gene: 12. CDR1 and CDR2 (germline): MGHRA, YSYEKL. The CDR3 has 18 residues. The CDR3 is CASSQGARRTSEADTQYF. The CDR3 DNA is TGCGCCAGCAGCCAAGGGGCCCGGCGGACTAGCGAGGCAGATACGCAGTATTTT.

The rearrangement joins TRBV7-2 to TRBJ2-3; perhaps TRBD2 as D (6 bases). This CDR3 has 13 amino acids. Trimming shortened V by 7 bases and J by 7 bases, and 15 bases separated the two germline ends. From germline, CDR1 is SGHTA and CDR2 FQGNSA. In DNA form, the CDR3 reads TGTGCCAGCACCTGGGCGGGAAAAAATACGCAGTATTTT. Protein product: CASTWAGKNTQYF.

J is TRBJ2-5 and V is TRBV4-1; 8 positions match TRBD2. The CDR3 runs 15 residues. The germline gives CDR1 MGHRA, CDR2 YSYEKL. After removal of 2 bases from V and 1 base from J, the junction contained 3 bases not matched to a gene. CDR3 sequence: CASSQLGLGQETQYF. The CDR3 nucleotides read TGCGCCAGCAGCCAATTGGGACTAGGCCAAGAGACCCAGTACTTC.

Ten or more counts support this clonotype. The rearrangement uses TRBV7-9 and TRBJ2-2; D not resolved. This CDR3 has 11 residues. Between the trimmed V and J ends, which lost 5 bases and 10 bases, there was a span of 8 bases. Germline V gives CDR1 SEHNR, CDR2 FQNEAQ (reference sequence). CDR3 coding DNA: TGTGCCAGCAGCCATCCGCTGGAGCTGTTTTTT. Translated: CASSHPLELFF.

Only a few counts were recorded for this clonotype. The rearrangement joins TRBV7-8 to TRBJ1-1; 7 positions agree with TRBD1. CDR1 is SGHVS, CDR2 FQNEAQ, per germline. This CDR3 region has 15 residues. V trimming: 4 bases; J trimming: 2 bases; junction bases outside the gene matches: 7. CDR3 residues: CASSSLTGTNTEAFF. DNA of the CDR3: TGTGCCAGCAGCTCATTGACAGGGACTAACACTGAAGCTTTCTTT.

Only a few counts were recorded for this clonotype. This chain joins TRBV12-3 or TRBV12-4 and TRBJ1-6, with D unclear. CDR3 size: 12 residues. Trimming pared 3 bases from V and 5 bases from J, leaving 2 bases between. This CDR3 reads CASSFHNSPLHF. The DNA of the CDR3 is TGTGCCAGCAGTTTCCATAATTCACCCCTCCACTTT.

This clonotype showed up just once. The chain is built from TRBV5-6 and TRBJ2-5, with D uncertain. This CDR3 has 11 amino acids. Trimming removed 3 bases at V and 7 bases at J, with 7 bases between. CDR1 SGHDT and CDR2 YYEEEE come from the germline V gene. The CDR3 region has the DNA TGTGCCAGCAGCTGGTTGGGGACCCAGTACTTC. Protein product: CASSWLGTQYF.

This clonotype was detected many times. CDR3 coding DNA: TGTGCCAGCAGCTTAGGGGCGGGAGCCAATGAGCAGTTCTTC. Protein product: CASSLGAGANEQFF. The chain recombines TRBV7-2 with TRBJ2-1, with 7 positions matching TRBD2. V lost 1 base, J lost 6 bases, and 3 bases stayed unmatched. In germline, CDR1 is SGHTA, CDR2 FQGNSA. The CDR3 has 14 residues.

The chain has TRBV3-1 and TRBJ1-2; a weak D match, TRBD1 (6 bases). The CDR3 sequence is 14 residues long. Germline assignment: CDR1 LGHDT and CDR2 YNNKEL (reference sequence). Trimming took off 7 bases at V and 2 bases at J, with 14 bases between the two ends. CDR3 loop: CASTPNGQNYGYTF. The CDR3 DNA follows: TGTGCCAGCACCCCAAACGGACAGAACTATGGCTACACCTTC.

The chain couples TRBV14 to TRBJ1-2; D gene unclear. V was shortened by 5 bases and J by 2 bases, with 9 bases between the two germline ends. From germline, CDR1 is SGHDN and CDR2 FVKESK. The CDR3 loop spans 13 amino acids. The CDR3 loop is CASSREENYGYTF. The CDR3 nucleotides read TGTGCCAGCAGCAGGGAAGAGAACTATGGCTACACCTTC.

The gene calls are TRBV2 and TRBJ2-1; 7 bases are shared with TRBD2. V trimming: 1 base; J trimming: 4 bases; junction bases outside the gene matches: 10. The CDR3 covers 17 residues. CDR1 is SNHLY and CDR2 is FYNNEI in the germline V gene. The CDR3 here is CASSEGEGSMGYNEQFF. Written as DNA, the CDR3 is TGTGCCAGCAGTGAAGGGGAGGGGAGTATGGGTTACAATGAGCAGTTCTTC.

This clonotype was seen a handful of times. The gene calls are TRBV7-6 and TRBJ2-1; TRBD1 aligns across 9 bases. Trimming at V came to 7 bases and at J to 5 bases, leaving 9 bases not matched to a gene. The CDR3 has 15 residues. Germline CDR1 is SGHVS and CDR2 is FNYEAQ. In DNA, the CDR3 is TGTGCCAGCACCCACGCACAGGGGGCTAACAATGAGCAGTTCTTC. This encodes CASTHAQGANNEQFF.

The rearrangement links TRBV2 to TRBJ1-1; D not resolved. Trimming left V 7 bases short and J 2 bases short, with 8 bases between. This CDR3 region has 12 residues. Germline CDR1 is SNHLY and CDR2 is FYNNEI. This chain's CDR3 is CASTADNTEAFF. The CDR3 coding sequence is TGTGCCAGCACGGCAGACAACACTGAAGCTTTCTTT.

The CDR3 spells CASSFSQGNEKLFF. The CDR3 DNA reads TGTGCCAGCAGCTTCTCCCAGGGGAATGAAAAACTGTTTTTT. The chain joins TRBV7-9 to TRBJ1-4; a weak D match, TRBD1 (6 bases). Trimming removed 3 bases from V and 5 bases from J, with 10 bases in between. Germline V gene lookup returns CDR1 SEHNR and CDR2 FQNEAQ (reference sequence). The CDR3 spans 14 residues.

This clonotype was detected a few times. V gene TRBV7-2 combines with J gene TRBJ1-5; D is possibly TRBD1 (5 bases). V lost 3 bases and J lost 0, with 9 bases in between. Germline V gene data show CDR1 as SGHTA and CDR2 as FQGNSA. The CDR3 is made up of 15 amino acids. This CDR3 reads CASSLTVYSNQPQHF. As DNA, the CDR3 is TGTGCCAGCAGCTTGACAGTTTATAGCAATCAGCCCCAGCATTTT.

The chain links TRBV12-3 or TRBV12-4 to TRBJ2-7; the match to TRBD2 covers 9 bases. There are 16 residues in the CDR3. V shed 2 bases, J shed 2 bases, and the junction held 7 bases outside the gene matches. CDR3 coding DNA: TGTGCCAGCAGTTTACAGGCGGGGGGGTTGCCCTACGAGCAGTACTTC. It is translated as CASSLQAGGLPYEQYF.

The V call is TRBV12-3 or TRBV12-4, the J call TRBJ2-3; D call uncertain. V was trimmed by 2 bases and J by 1 base, leaving 10 bases between them. The CDR3 totals 15 residues. CDR3 nucleotides: TGTGCCAGCAGTTTATACCCCGCGGGCACAGATACGCAGTATTTT. Protein: CASSLYPAGTDTQYF.

This clonotype was seen a few times. The chain uses TRBV2 and TRBJ2-5; D gene uncertain. V lost 11 bases and J 4 bases, leaving 17 bases between the germline ends. The germline V gene has CDR1 SNHLY and CDR2 FYNNEI. The CDR3 is 13 amino acids. The CDR3 loop reads CAGNVRWGETQYF. The CDR3 DNA follows: TGTGCCGGCAACGTCCGATGGGGAGAGACCCAGTACTTC.

The chain combines TRBV19 with TRBJ1-6; a weak D match, TRBD1 (6 bases). The germline CDR1 and CDR2 sequences are LNHDA and SQIVND (reference sequence). The CDR3 is 15 amino acids. Trimming removed 7 bases at V and 7 bases at J, with 17 bases between. The CDR3 spells CASKAGDPLNSPLHF. The CDR3, as DNA: TGTGCCAGTAAAGCAGGGGATCCCCTGAATTCACCCCTCCACTTT.

The chain uses TRBV12-3 or TRBV12-4 and TRBJ1-4, with D hard to call. The CDR3 runs to 15 residues. V shed 6 bases and J shed 1 base, with 12 bases lying between them. The CDR3 spells CASSRWTETNEKLFF. For the CDR3, the DNA is TGTGCCAGCAGCCGATGGACGGAAACTAATGAAAAACTGTTTTTT.

The rearrangement links TRBV7-2 to TRBJ1-3; 7 nucleotides agree with TRBD1. The CDR3 contains 16 residues. Germline V gene sequence: CDR1 SGHTA, CDR2 FQGNSA. With 1 base clipped from V and 2 bases from J, the junction kept 5 bases outside the gene matches. DNA for the CDR3: TGTGCCAGCAGCTTAGGACAGGGAGAAACTGGAAACACCATATATTTT. Translating it yields CASSLGQGETGNTIYF. The variable domain in full, completed from reference TRBV7-2 and TRBJ1-3, reads GAGVSQSPSNKVTEKGKDVELRCDPISGHTALYWYRQSLGQGLEFLIYFQGNSAPDKSGLPSDRFSAERTGGSVSTLTIQRTQQEDSAVYLCASSLGQGETGNTIYFGEGSWLTVV.